The 20 T cell receptor beta chains below all came from one sample that was sequenced in a study of T cell clonotyping in hematopoietic cell transplantation. Clones were sequenced by immunoSEQ multiplex PCR, and TCRdb holds only the in-frame ones, with some missing. The data hold about 10,000 clones, with 51% observed a single time. This material consisted of peripheral blood mononuclear cells, taken 100 days after allogeneic stem cell transplant. The receptor source for this set is a female patient aged 50-65 years who had an allogeneic stem cell transplant from an unrelated donor, so the T cells may come from the graft donor. Some clones in this sample may be carry-over from other donors' samples.

The chain carries TRBV6-5 and TRBJ1-2; D unclear. With 6 bases removed from V and 3 bases from J, the gap between germline ends came to 11 bases. Germline loops: CDR1 MNHEY, CDR2 SVGAGI. The CDR3 is 13 residues long. The chain's CDR3 is CASSEGRYYGYTF. The CDR3 DNA is TGTGCCAGCAGCGAAGGCAGGTACTATGGCTACACCTTC.

This clone was detected a few times. J is TRBJ1-2 and V is TRBV30; 9 nucleotides line up with TRBD1. CDR1 is GTSNPN, CDR2 SVGIG, per germline (reference sequence). After removal of 4 bases from V and 2 bases from J, the junction contained 5 bases not matched to a gene. CDR3 length equals 14 residues. The CDR3 loop is CAWTTQGANYGYTF. The CDR3 nucleotides are TGTGCCTGGACCACACAGGGGGCAAACTATGGCTACACCTTC.

The rearrangement links TRBV4-2 to TRBJ1-1; D not certain. CDR1 and CDR2 (germline): LGHNA, YNFKEQ. V lost 0 bases to trimming and J lost 11 bases, with 13 bases between them. The CDR3 is 13 residues long. The CDR3 here is CASSQDLREVAFF. CDR3 DNA: TGTGCCAGCAGCCAAGATTTGAGGGAGGTGGCTTTCTTT.

V gene TRBV7-3 combines with J gene TRBJ2-7, with D possibly being TRBD1 (5 bases). The CDR3 has 14 amino acids. With 8 bases removed from V and 0 bases from J, the gap between germline ends came to 14 bases. Germline CDR1 is SGHTA and CDR2 is FQGTGA. CDR3 amino acids: CASPTAGYSYEQYF. CDR3 nucleotide sequence: TGTGCCAGCCCAACCGCAGGGTACTCCTACGAGCAGTACTTC.

This clone was detected only a few times. V and J are TRBV5-4 and TRBJ1-6; TRBD1 might be the D (6 bases). This CDR3 comprises 15 residues. Trimming pared 7 bases from V and 9 bases from J, leaving 20 bases between. Germline V gene sequence: CDR1 SGHNT, CDR2 YYREEE (reference sequence). The CDR3 sequence is CASSRVGQEGSPLHF. CDR3 nucleotides: TGTGCCAGCTCCCGAGTGGGACAAGAAGGTTCACCCCTCCACTTT.

The sample holds a few counts of this clone. The chain carries TRBV7-9 and TRBJ1-1; weak D call: TRBD1 (5 bases). The V and J ends lost 5 bases and 1 base respectively, with 14 bases between them. Germline values: CDR1 SEHNR, CDR2 FQNEAQ (reference sequence). CDR3 length: 15 residues. CDR3: CASSPTGGKNTEAFF. Here the CDR3 DNA reads TGTGCCAGCAGCCCAACGGGGGGGAAGAACACTGAAGCTTTCTTT.

V and J are TRBV4-3 and TRBJ2-6; D call uncertain. CDR3 length equals 15 residues. Deletions cut 1 base from V and 8 bases from J, with 12 bases between. Looked up from germline, CDR1 is LGHNA and CDR2 is YSLEER. The CDR3 region is CASSQVSSTSNVLTF. The DNA of the CDR3 is TGCGCCAGCAGCCAAGTGTCAAGTACGTCCAACGTCCTGACTTTC.

V is TRBV30 and J is TRBJ1-6; the D is unclear. The V gene lost 7 bases and the J gene lost 1 base, with 14 bases spanning the gap. The CDR3 is 15 amino acids. Germline CDR1 is GTSNPN and CDR2 is SVGIG (reference sequence). The DNA for the CDR3 is TGTGCCTACACGCCTGGGAGGTCCTATAATTCACCCCTCCACTTT. Amino acids: CAYTPGRSYNSPLHF.

This clone was found a few times. The V gene is TRBV2, the J gene TRBJ2-3, with D perhaps matching TRBD1 (5 bases). The CDR3 is 15 amino acids. V lost 5 bases and J lost 4, with 16 bases in between. Germline values: CDR1 SNHLY, CDR2 FYNNEI. The CDR3 DNA is TGTGCCAGCAGTCCTGGGGCAGGTTCGGCAGATACGCAGTATTTT. This encodes CASSPGAGSADTQYF.

The chain is built from TRBV30 and TRBJ2-7; D is perhaps TRBD1 (6 bases). The CDR3 is 11 amino acids. Germline loops: CDR1 GTSNPN, CDR2 SVGIG (reference sequence). V was trimmed by 6 bases and J by 2 bases, leaving 8 bases between them. The CDR3 nucleotides read TGTGCCTGCAGGGGCGCCTACGAGCAGTACTTC. Encoded protein: CACRGAYEQYF. Full variable domain (outside the CDR3, taken from reference TRBV30 and TRBJ2-7): SQTIHQWPATLVQPVGSPLSLECTVEGTSNPNLYWYRQAAGRGLQLLFYSVGIGQISSEVPQNLSASRPQDRQFILSSKKLLLSDSGFYLCACRGAYEQYFGPGTRLTVT.

The chain combines TRBV4-3 with TRBJ1-1; D uncertain. Between the trimmed V and J ends, which lost 2 bases and 6 bases, there was a span of 16 bases. Looked up from germline, CDR1 is LGHNA and CDR2 is YSLEER. The CDR3 has 15 amino acids. CDR3: CASSQHHKTEPEAFF. CDR3 DNA sequence: TGCGCCAGCAGCCAACACCACAAGACCGAACCTGAAGCTTTCTTT.

About this clone itself: Given a much more abundant clone one base away, this may be a read error. This chain connects TRBV4-2 to TRBJ2-2; perhaps D is TRBD1 or TRBD2 (6 bases each). V lost 6 bases to trimming and J lost 4 bases, with 18 bases between them. The V gene's germline CDR1 is LGHNA and CDR2 YNFKEQ. This CDR3 is 16 amino acids long. CDR3 DNA: TGTGCCAGCAGGCTCAGCCCGGGGGCCAGCACCGGGGAGCTGTTTTTT. Protein: CASRLSPGASTGELFF.

This clone was seen only a few times. The V call is TRBV7-8, the J call TRBJ2-2; maybe TRBD2 (5 bases). The CDR3 sequence is 15 residues long. The V gene's germline CDR1 is SGHVS and CDR2 FQNEAQ. V was clipped by 0 bases and J by 4 bases, with 9 bases between them. The CDR3 coding sequence is TGTGCCAGCAGCTTAGCTAGCGAGGGCACCGGGGAGCTGTTTTTT. It specifies CASSLASEGTGELFF.

The rearrangement links TRBV5-6 to TRBJ2-4; 8 nucleotides align to TRBD1. The CDR3 contains 15 residues. The J segment lost 4 bases and the V segment lost 4 bases, leaving 7 bases of the junction unmatched. Germline V gives CDR1 SGHDT, CDR2 YYEEEE. CDR3 region: CASSAPGQEKNIQYF. Written as DNA, the CDR3 is TGTGCCAGCAGCGCTCCGGGACAGGAAAAAAACATTCAGTACTTC.

About this clone itself: Germline is not matched at one junction end, which may reflect a read error. The genes are TRBV6-5 and TRBJ1-5, with no clear D. Looked up from germline, CDR1 is MNHEY and CDR2 is SVGAGI. CDR3 length equals 15 residues. CDR3 residues: CASSYSAAGNQPQHF. Here the CDR3 DNA reads TGTGCCAGCAGTTACTCGGCGGCAGGCAATCAGCCCCAGCACTTT.

This clone appeared a few times. The chain carries TRBV30 and TRBJ1-2; D ambiguous. The CDR3 sequence is 12 residues long. Per germline, CDR1 GTSNPN and CDR2 SVGIG (reference sequence). The V end lost 5 bases, the J end lost 4 bases, and 11 bases lay between the germline ends. The CDR3 is CAWLIPSYGYTF. CDR3 nucleotides: TGTGCCTGGTTGATTCCTAGCTATGGCTACACCTTC.

Only a few counts were recorded for this clone. This chain links TRBV10-3 with TRBJ1-2, with no clear D. Germline assignment: CDR1 ENHRY and CDR2 SYGVKD. V shed 0 bases and J shed 10 bases, with 6 bases lying between them. The CDR3 sequence is 11 residues long. CDR3 protein: CAISESGAYTF. CDR3 coding DNA: TGTGCCATCAGTGAGTCGGGAGCCTACACCTTC.

The gene calls are TRBV4-3 and TRBJ1-4; 8 bases match TRBD1. The germline gives CDR1 LGHNA, CDR2 YSLEER. V was pared by 3 bases and J by 6 bases, with 12 bases of the junction left unmatched. The CDR3 is made up of 17 amino acids. This CDR3 is CASSQAPDRVRDEKLFF. The CDR3 region has the DNA TGCGCCAGCAGCCAGGCCCCGGACAGGGTTAGGGATGAAAAACTGTTTTTT.

The rearrangement uses TRBV30 and TRBJ2-4; D is uncertain. The CDR3 is 14 amino acids. The V end lost 2 bases, the J end lost 5 bases, and 13 bases lay between the germline ends. The V gene's germline CDR1 is GTSNPN and CDR2 SVGIG (reference sequence). The CDR3 spells CAWSSRAVENIQYF. The CDR3 nucleotides read TGTGCCTGGAGTTCCCGGGCAGTGGAAAACATTCAGTACTTC.

The chain recombines TRBV20-1 with TRBJ1-5; D ambiguous. Germline V gives CDR1 DFQATT, CDR2 SNEGSKA (reference sequence). The V gene lost 2 bases and the J gene lost 14 bases, with 13 bases spanning the gap. The CDR3 sequence is 11 residues long. The CDR3 region is CSARLSVFEHF. For the CDR3, the DNA is TGCAGTGCTAGACTTTCGGTCTTCGAGCATTTT.